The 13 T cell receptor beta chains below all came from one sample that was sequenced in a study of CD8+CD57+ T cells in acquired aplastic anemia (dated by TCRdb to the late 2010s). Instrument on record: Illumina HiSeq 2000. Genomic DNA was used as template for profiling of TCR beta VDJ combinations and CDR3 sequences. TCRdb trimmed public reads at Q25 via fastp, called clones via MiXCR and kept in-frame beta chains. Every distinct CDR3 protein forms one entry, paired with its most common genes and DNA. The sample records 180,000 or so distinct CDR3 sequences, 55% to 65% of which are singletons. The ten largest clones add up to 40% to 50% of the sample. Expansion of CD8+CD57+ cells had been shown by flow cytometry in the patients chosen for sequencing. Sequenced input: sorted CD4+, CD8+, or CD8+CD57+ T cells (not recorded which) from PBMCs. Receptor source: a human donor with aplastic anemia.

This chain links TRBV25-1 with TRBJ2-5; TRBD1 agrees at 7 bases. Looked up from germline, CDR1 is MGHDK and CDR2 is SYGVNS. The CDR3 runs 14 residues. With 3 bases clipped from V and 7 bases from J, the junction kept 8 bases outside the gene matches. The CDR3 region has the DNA TGTGCCAGCAGTGAGCTAGGACAGGTGGGGACCCAGTACTTC. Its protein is CASSELGQVGTQYF.

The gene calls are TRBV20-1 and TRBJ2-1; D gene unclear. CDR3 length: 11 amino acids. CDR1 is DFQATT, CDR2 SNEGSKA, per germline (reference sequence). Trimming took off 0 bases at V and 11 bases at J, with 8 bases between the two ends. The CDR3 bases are TGCAGTGCTAGAGATCCGAGAAAGCAGTTCTTC. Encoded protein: CSARDPRKQFF.

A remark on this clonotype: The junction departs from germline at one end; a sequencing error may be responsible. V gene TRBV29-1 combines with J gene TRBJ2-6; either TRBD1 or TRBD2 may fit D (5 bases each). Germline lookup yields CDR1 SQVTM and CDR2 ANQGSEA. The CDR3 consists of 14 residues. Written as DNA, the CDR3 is TGCAGCGCCGCTCCGGGACCCTGGGGGAACACTGAAGCTTTC. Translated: CSAAPGPWGNTEAF.

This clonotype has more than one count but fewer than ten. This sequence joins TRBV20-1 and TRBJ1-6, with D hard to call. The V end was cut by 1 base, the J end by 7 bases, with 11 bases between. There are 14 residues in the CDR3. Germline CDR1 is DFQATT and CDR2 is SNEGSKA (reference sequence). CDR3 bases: TGCAGTGCTAGAGTAAAAGGACCGAATTCACCCCTCCACTTT. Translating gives CSARVKGPNSPLHF.

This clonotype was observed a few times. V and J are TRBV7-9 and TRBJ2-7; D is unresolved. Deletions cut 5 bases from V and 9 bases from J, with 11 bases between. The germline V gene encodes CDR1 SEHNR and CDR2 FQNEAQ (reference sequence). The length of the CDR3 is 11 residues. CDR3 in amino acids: CASSPRSGQYF. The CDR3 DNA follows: TGTGCCAGCAGCCCTCGCAGTGGGCAGTACTTC.

The CDR3: CASSLGSGGGSANVLTF. DNA of the CDR3: TGCGCCAGCAGCCTTGGAAGTGGCGGAGGGAGCGCCAACGTCCTGACTTTC. The V gene is TRBV5-1, the J gene TRBJ2-6; TRBD2 is a possible D gene (6 bases). The germline gives CDR1 SGHRS, CDR2 YFSETQ. This CDR3 comprises 17 residues. V was clipped by 4 bases and J by 7 bases, with 21 bases between them.

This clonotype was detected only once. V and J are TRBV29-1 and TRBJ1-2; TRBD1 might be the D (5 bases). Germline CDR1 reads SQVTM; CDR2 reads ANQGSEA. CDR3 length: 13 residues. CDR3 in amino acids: CSDQGVGNYGYTF. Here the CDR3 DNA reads TGCAGTGACCAAGGGGTAGGCAACTATGGCTACACCTTC.

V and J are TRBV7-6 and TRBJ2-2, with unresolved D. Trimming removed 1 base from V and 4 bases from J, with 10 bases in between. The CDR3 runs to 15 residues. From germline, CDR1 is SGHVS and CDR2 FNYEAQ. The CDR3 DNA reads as TGTGCCAGCAGCTTAGGGATGTCGGGCACCGGGGAGCTGTTTTTT. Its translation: CASSLGMSGTGELFF.

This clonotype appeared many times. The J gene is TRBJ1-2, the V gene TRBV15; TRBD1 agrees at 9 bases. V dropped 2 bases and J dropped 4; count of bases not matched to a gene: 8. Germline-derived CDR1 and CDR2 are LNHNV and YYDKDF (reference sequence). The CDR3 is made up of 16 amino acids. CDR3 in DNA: TGTGCCACCAGCAGATCTACAGGGGGCGCTACCTATGGCTACACCTTC. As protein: CATSRSTGGATYGYTF.

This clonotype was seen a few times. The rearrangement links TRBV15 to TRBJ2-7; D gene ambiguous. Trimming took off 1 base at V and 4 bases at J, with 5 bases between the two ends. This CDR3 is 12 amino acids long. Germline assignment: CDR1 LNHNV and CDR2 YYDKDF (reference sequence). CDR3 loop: CATSRVGYEQYF. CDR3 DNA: TGTGCCACCAGCAGAGTAGGGTACGAGCAGTACTTC.

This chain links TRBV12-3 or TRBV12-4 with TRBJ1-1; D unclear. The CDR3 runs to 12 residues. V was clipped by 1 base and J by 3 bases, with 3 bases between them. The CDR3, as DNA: TGTGCCAGCAGTTTAGGGTACACTGAAGCTTTCTTT. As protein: CASSLGYTEAFF.

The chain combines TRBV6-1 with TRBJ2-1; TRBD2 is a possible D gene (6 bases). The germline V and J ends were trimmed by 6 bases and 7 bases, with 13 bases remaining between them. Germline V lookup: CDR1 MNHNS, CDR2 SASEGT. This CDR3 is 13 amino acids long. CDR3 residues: CASRELSGNEQFF. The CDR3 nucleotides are TGTGCCAGCAGGGAACTTAGCGGAAATGAGCAGTTCTTC.

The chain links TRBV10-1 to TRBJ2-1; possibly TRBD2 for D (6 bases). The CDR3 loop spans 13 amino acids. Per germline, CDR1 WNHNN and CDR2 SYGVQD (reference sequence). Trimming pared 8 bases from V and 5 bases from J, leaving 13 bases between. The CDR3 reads CASLPGADNEQFF. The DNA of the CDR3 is TGCGCCAGCCTCCCGGGAGCAGACAATGAGCAGTTCTTC.